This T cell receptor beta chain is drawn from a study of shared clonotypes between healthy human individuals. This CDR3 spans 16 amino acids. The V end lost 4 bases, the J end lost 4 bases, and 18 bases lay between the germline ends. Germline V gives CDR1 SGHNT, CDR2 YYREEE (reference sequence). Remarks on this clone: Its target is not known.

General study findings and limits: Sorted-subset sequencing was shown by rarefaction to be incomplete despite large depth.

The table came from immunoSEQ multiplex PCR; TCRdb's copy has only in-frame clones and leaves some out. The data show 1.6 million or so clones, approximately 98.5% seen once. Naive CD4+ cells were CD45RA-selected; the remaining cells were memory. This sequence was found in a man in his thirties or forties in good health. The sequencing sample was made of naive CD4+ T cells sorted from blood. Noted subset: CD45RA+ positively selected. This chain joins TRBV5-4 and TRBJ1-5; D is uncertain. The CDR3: CASSPRVRHMNQPQHF. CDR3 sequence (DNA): TGTGCCAGCAGCCCCCGGGTAAGACACATGAATCAGCCCCAGCATTTT.